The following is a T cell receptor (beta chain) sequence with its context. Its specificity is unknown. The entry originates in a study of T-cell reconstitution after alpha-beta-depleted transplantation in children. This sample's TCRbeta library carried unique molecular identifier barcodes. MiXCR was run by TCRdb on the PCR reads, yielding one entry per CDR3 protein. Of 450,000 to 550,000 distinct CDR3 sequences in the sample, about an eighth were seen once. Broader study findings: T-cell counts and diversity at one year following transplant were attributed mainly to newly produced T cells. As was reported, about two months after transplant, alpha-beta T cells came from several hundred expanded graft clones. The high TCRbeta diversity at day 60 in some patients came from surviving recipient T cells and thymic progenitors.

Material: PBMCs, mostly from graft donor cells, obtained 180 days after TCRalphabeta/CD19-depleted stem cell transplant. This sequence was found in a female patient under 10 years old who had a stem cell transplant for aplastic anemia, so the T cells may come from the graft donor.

Written as DNA, the CDR3 is TGTGCCAGCAGCTTGGCCGGGTCGTCGACTAGCGGGCCCTACGAGCAGTACGTC. Protein sequence: CASSLAGSSTSGPYEQYV. The V gene is TRBV5-5, the J gene TRBJ2-7; the match to TRBD2 covers 10 bases. The V gene's germline CDR1 is SGHKS and CDR2 YYEKEE (reference sequence). Unmatched junction bases numbered 11, after V lost 0 bases and J lost 2 bases. This CDR3 is built from 18 residues.